These T cell receptor beta chains were read from a single sample in a study of blood T cells in healthy people across ages. TCRdb processed the 5' RACE reads anew with MiXCR; each CDR3 protein has one entry. The repertoire consists of about 590,000 distinct CDR3 sequences, with roughly 31% occurring once and the leading ten covering more than 15%. The specimen was blood. The receptors were sampled from a woman at least 80 years old in good health. Both conserved end residues are part of each CDR3. D genes are given only for firm matches. The size entry is marked missing in some rows and otherwise reads once, few, many or a size class.

clone_size	v_call	d_call	j_call	cdr3_aa	cdr3_nt
many	TRBV7-3	-	TRBJ1-2	CASSAVGGGAYGYTF	TGTGCCAGCAGCGCAGTCGGGGGCGGCGCCTATGGCTACACCTTC
many	TRBV7-2	-	TRBJ2-3	CASSSGVRGSTDTQYF	TGTGCCAGCAGCTCGGGGGTACGGGGGAGCACAGATACGCAGTATTTT
-	TRBV5-1	-	TRBJ2-1	CASSGQSSYNEQFF	TGCGCCAGCAGTGGGCAGAGCTCCTACAATGAGCAGTTCTTC
many	TRBV5-1	-	TRBJ1-6	CASSDSSTSPLHF	TGCGCCAGCAGCGATTCCTCGACATCACCCCTCCACTTT
many	TRBV10-3	-	TRBJ1-4	CAISQGQEREKLFF	TGTGCCATCAGCCAGGGGCAGGAAAGGGAAAAACTGTTTTTT
many	TRBV30	-	TRBJ1-5	CAWSQGFGQPQHF	TGTGCCTGGAGCCAGGGGTTTGGGCAGCCCCAGCATTTT
-	TRBV11-2	-	TRBJ2-4	CASSGPTRAYKQYF	TGTGCCAGCAGCGGACCGACCAGGGCCTACAAGCAGTACTTC
-	TRBV9	-	TRBJ1-2	CASSVVSGMGYTF	TGTGCCAGCAGCGTAGTCTCAGGGATGGGCTACACCTTC
-	TRBV14	TRBD1	TRBJ1-4	CASSYRGRNEKLFF	TGTGCCAGCAGCTACAGGGGACGGAATGAAAAACTGTTTTTT
many	TRBV9	TRBD1	TRBJ1-2	CASSVNRGYGYTF	TGTGCCAGCAGCGTAAACAGGGGCTATGGCTACACCTTC
-	TRBV4-3	-	TRBJ2-7	CASSQEVGKGENNEQYF	TGCGCCAGCAGCCAAGAAGTCGGCAAAGGGGAGAACAACGAGCAGTACTTC
-	TRBV7-8	-	TRBJ2-7	CASSLKGYLSYEQYF	TGTGCCAGCAGCTTAAAGGGGTACCTCAGCTACGAGCAGTACTTC
few	TRBV27	TRBD2	TRBJ2-5	CASTPRAGMTYQETQYF	TGTGCCAGCACCCCTAGAGCGGGGATGACGTACCAAGAGACCCAGTACTTC
-	TRBV24-1	-	TRBJ2-3	CATSDPTSEALTDTQYF	TGTGCCACCAGTGATCCGACCTCAGAAGCTCTCACAGATACGCAGTATTTT
many	TRBV3-1	-	TRBJ2-1	CASSASHRDNEQFF	TGTGCCAGCAGTGCATCCCACCGGGACAATGAGCAGTTCTTC
many	TRBV7-2	-	TRBJ1-2	CASSLGTEIGLRGYTF	TGTGCCAGCAGCTTAGGCACTGAAATCGGCTTACGTGGCTACACCTTC
-	TRBV20-1	-	TRBJ2-1	CSARGQLRGEQFF	TGCAGTGCTAGAGGGCAGCTACGGGGTGAGCAGTTCTTC
few	TRBV2	-	TRBJ1-5	CASRAGTGGTGNQPQHF	TGTGCCAGCAGGGCGGGGACGGGGGGCACGGGGAATCAGCCCCAGCATTTT